The sequence of this T cell receptor beta chain was determined in a study of T-cell memory formation after mild COVID-19 (dated by TCRdb to the early 2020s). At the level of the whole study: Most TCR sequence clusters were specific to one of the two donors. In a couple of donors, T-cell clones that expanded and contracted after mild COVID-19 were tracked by sequencing TCRalpha and TCRbeta repertoires over time. The cohort was made up of two young adult volunteers, one female and one male, who were previously healthy.

This clonotype is characterized as medium-sized (0.01 to 0.1%). Its antigen is unknown. Base qualities are not provided; no much larger clone lies one nucleotide away. What the research found in general, with its limitations: Only a couple of mild cases were covered by the study, and larger cohorts that include severe cases with pre-infection samples were considered necessary. Some responding clones were found in pre-infection memory, which suggests that pre-existing cross-reactive memory T cells took part in the SARS-CoV-2 response. The second-wave clones that peaked on day 37 were not confirmed to be SARS-CoV-2 specific. Contracting CD4+ clones were found mainly in CM and EM memory subsets, while CD8+ clones were enriched in EMRA. From day 15 to 85, contracting clones showed balanced CD4/CD8 phenotypes, whereas a second wave of clones that expanded from day 15 to 37 leaned towards CD4+.

The data were produced on an Illumina NovaSeq 6000. Using 5'RACE with constant-segment primers, TCRalpha and TCRbeta cDNA libraries were constructed, with sample barcodes and unique molecular identifiers added in the process. RNA was extracted from every sample with Trizol reagent. Libraries were amplified in two PCR steps, with a second sample barcode and Illumina TruSeq adapters added in the second step. Libraries were sequenced on an Illumina NovaSeq with 2 x 150 bp paired-end reads. In the paper's pipeline: Reads were demultiplexed and collapsed into UMI-guided consensus sequences with migec v1.2.7. Using mixcr v2.1.11, UMI consensuses were aligned to TRA and TRB V and J templates and then assembled into clonotypes. A clonotype was counted as expanded or contracted only if both edgeR and NoisET called the change significant, with noise models trained on biological replicates. edgeR calls used a false discovery rate-adjusted p below 0.01 and a log2 fold-change threshold of 1. As an exploratory analysis of dynamics, max-normalized trajectories of the 1000 most abundant clonotypes were examined with PCA combined with hierarchical clustering. Separately sequenced CD4+ and CD8+ repertoires were used to assign a CD4 or CD8 phenotype to each responding clone. The public reads were quality trimmed at Q25 with fastp and then assembled into clones with MiXCR by TCRdb, keeping productive beta chains. Each entry is one CDR3 protein sequence, shown with its most common DNA and genes. TCRdb, rather than the study authors, made the V and J calls. The sample table contains approximately 65,000 distinct CDR3 sequences; only one count was recorded for 9.3% of them. About 1% of the sample is in the top ten clones.

The CDR1 and CDR2 encoded by the germline V gene are SGHRS and YFSETQ. Relative to germline, V is 0 bases shorter and J is 0 bases shorter, with 4 bases between their ends. Including cysteine and phenylalanine, the CDR3 has 13 amino acids. CDR3 DNA is the only sequence kept; it has 39 bases, read in frame from the first base. PBMCs were isolated by Ficoll-Paque density gradient centrifugation. The sample consisted of PBMCs or a T cell subset sorted from them (not recorded which). The TCR originated in a man between 18 and 29 years old who had mild COVID-19 (a few samples of this study predate the infection). The sample titles of this study are shuffled in the database, so cell type and time point are left out; the donor was told from shared clones. In this chain, TRBV5-1 is recombined with TRBJ2-7; no D gene can be assigned with confidence. The bases are TGCGCCAGCAGCTTGGGCAGCTCCTACGAGCAGTACTTC. Protein translation: CASSLGSSYEQYF.